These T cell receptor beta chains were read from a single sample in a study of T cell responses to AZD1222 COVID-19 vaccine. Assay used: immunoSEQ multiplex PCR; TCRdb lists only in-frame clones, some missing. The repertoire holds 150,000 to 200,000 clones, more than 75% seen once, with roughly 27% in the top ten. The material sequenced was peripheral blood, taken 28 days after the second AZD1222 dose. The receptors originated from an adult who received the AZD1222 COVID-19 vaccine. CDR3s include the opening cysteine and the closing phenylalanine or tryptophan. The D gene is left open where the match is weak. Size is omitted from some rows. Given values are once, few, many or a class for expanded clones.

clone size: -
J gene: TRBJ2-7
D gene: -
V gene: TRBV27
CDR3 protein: CASSLSYEQYF
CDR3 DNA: TGTGCCAGCAGTCTCTCCTACGAGCAGTACTTC

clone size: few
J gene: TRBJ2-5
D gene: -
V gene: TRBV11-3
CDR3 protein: CASSLARSQETQYF
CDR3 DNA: TGTGCCAGCAGCTTAGCTAGAAGTCAAGAGACCCAGTACTTC

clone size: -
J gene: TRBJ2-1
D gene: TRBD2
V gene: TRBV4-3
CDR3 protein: CASSQDWTSGSNEQFF
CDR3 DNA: TGCGCCAGCAGCCAAGACTGGACTAGCGGGAGCAATGAGCAGTTCTTC

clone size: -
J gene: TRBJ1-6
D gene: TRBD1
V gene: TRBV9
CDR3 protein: CASSGLTGNGNSPLHF
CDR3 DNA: TGTGCCAGCAGCGGACTGACAGGGAACGGTAATTCACCCCTCCACTTT

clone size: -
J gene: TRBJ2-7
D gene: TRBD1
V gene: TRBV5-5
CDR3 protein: CASSWGQVPYEQYF
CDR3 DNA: TGTGCCAGCAGCTGGGGACAGGTTCCCTACGAGCAGTACTTC

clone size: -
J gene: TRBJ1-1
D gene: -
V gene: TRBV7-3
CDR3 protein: CASSSDSDSEAFF
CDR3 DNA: TGTGCCAGCAGCTCCGACAGTGACTCTGAAGCTTTCTTT

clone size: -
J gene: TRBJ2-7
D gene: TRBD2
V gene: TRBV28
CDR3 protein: CASSSGLGSEYF
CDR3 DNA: TGTGCCAGCAGTTCGGGACTAGGGTCCGAGTACTTC

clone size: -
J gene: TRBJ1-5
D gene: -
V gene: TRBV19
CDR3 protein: CASSIELLNQPQHF
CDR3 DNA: TGTGCCAGTAGTATAGAGTTGTTAAATCAGCCCCAGCATTTT

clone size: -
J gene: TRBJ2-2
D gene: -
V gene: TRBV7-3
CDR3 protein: CASSARNTGELFF
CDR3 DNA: TGTGCCAGCAGCGCCAGAAACACCGGGGAGCTGTTTTTT

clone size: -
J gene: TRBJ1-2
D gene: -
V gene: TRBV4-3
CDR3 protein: CASSQDLWGNYGYTF
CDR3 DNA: TGCGCCAGCAGCCAAGATCTTTGGGGTAACTATGGCTACACCTTC

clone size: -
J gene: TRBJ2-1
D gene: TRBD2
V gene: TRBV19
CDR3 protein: CASSIKRTSGRARYNEQFF
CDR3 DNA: TGTGCCAGTAGTATAAAAAGGACTAGCGGGAGGGCCCGGTACAATGAGCAGTTCTTC

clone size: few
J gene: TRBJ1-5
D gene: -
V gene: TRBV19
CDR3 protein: CASTPPSGRGSNQPQHF
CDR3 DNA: TGTGCCAGTACTCCCCCCTCGGGCAGGGGAAGCAATCAGCCCCAGCATTTT

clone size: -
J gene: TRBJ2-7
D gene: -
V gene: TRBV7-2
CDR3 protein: CASSQQQGAWEQYF
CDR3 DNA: TGTGCCAGCAGCCAACAGCAGGGAGCCTGGGAGCAGTACTTC

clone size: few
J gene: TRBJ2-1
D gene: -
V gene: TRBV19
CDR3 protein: CATFGGHNEQFF
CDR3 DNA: TGTGCCACCTTCGGGGGTCACAATGAGCAGTTCTTC

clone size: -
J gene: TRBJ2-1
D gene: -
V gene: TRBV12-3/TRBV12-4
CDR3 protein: CASTPPANNEQFF
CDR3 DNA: TGTGCCAGCACCCCCCCGGCCAACAATGAGCAGTTCTTC

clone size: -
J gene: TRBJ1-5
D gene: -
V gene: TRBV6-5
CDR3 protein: CASSPQGSNQPQHF
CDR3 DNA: TGTGCCAGCAGTCCACAGGGTAGCAATCAGCCCCAGCATTTT

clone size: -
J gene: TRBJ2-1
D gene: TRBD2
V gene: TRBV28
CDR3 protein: CASTGLVFNEQFF
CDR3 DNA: TGTGCCAGCACGGGACTAGTATTCAATGAGCAGTTCTTC

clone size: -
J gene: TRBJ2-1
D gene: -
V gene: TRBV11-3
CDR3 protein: CASSRAGQSSYNEQFF
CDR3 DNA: TGTGCCAGCAGCCGAGCGGGACAGAGCTCCTACAATGAGCAGTTCTTC

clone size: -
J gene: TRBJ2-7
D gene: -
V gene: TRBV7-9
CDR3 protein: CASSPTWREQYF
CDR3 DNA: TGTGCCAGCAGTCCCACCTGGAGGGAGCAGTACTTC

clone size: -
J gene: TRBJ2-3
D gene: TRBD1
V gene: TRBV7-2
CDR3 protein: CASSADRGGGDTQYF
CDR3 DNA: TGTGCCAGCAGCGCCGACAGGGGAGGTGGGGATACGCAGTATTTT

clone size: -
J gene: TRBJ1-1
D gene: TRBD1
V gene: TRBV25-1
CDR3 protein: CASSGTGDTEAFF
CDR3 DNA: TGTGCCAGCAGTGGGACAGGGGACACTGAAGCTTTCTTT

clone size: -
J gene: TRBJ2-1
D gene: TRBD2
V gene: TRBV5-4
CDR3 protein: CASSLALTSGSRNEQFF
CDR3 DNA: TGTGCCAGCAGCTTGGCCCTTACTAGCGGGAGTCGTAATGAGCAGTTCTTC

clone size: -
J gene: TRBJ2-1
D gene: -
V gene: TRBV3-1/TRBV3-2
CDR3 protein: CASSQGPSSYNEQFF
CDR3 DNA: TGTGCCAGCAGCCAAGGACCAAGCTCCTACAATGAGCAGTTCTTC

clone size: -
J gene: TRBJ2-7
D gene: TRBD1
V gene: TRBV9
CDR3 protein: CASSVEFGQGSYEQYF
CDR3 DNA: TGTGCCAGCAGCGTAGAGTTTGGACAGGGATCCTACGAGCAGTACTTC

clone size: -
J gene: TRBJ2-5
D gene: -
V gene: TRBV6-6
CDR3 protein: CASSYGGQETQYF
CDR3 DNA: TGTGCCAGCAGTTATGGTGGCCAAGAGACCCAGTACTTC

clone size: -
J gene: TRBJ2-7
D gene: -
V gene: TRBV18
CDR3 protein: CASSRDSYNYEQYF
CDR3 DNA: TGTGCCAGCTCACGAGACAGCTATAACTACGAGCAGTACTTC

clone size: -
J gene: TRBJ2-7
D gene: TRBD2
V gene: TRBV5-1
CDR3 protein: CASSPLAGGPGEQYF
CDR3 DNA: TGCGCCAGCAGCCCACTAGCGGGAGGGCCTGGGGAGCAGTACTTC

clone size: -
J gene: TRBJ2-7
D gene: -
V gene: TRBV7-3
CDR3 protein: CASSPGDRSYEQYF
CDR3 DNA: TGTGCCAGCAGCCCGGGTGATCGATCCTACGAGCAGTACTTC

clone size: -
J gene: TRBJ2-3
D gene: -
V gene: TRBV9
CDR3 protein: CASSVHGSGTDTQYF
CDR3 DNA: TGTGCCAGCAGCGTACACGGGAGTGGGACAGATACGCAGTATTTT

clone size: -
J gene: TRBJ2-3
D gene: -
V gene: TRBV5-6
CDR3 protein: CASISIGDTQYF
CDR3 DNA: TGTGCCAGCATTTCCATCGGAGATACGCAGTATTTT

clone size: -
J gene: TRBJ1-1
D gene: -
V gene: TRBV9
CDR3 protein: CASSFDGGTEAFF
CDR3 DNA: TGTGCCAGCTCTTTTGATGGGGGCACTGAAGCTTTCTTT

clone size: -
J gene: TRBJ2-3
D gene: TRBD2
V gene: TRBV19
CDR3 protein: CASTGTRSDTQYF
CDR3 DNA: TGTGCCAGTACCGGGACTAGATCAGATACGCAGTATTTT

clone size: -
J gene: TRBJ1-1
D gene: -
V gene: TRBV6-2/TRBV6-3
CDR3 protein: CASSYGARTEAFF
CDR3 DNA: TGTGCCAGCAGTTACGGGGCGCGGACTGAAGCTTTCTTT

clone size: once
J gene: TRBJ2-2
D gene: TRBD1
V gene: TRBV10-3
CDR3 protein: CAISRTGQGTGGELFF
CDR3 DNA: TGTGCCATCAGCCGAACGGGACAGGGTACGGGAGGGGAGCTGTTTTTT

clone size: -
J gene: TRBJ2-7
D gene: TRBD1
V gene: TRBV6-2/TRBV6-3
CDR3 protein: CASSYVTGGRYF
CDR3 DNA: TGTGCCAGCAGTTACGTTACAGGGGGCCGGTACTTC

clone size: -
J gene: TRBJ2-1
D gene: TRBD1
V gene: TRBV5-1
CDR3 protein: CASRAGGTDEQFF
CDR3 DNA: TGCGCCAGCAGGGCAGGGGGCACTGATGAGCAGTTCTTC

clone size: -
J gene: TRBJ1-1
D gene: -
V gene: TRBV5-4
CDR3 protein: CASSPAGGPATEAFF
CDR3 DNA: TGTGCCAGCAGCCCGGCTGGGGGGCCTGCCACTGAAGCTTTCTTT

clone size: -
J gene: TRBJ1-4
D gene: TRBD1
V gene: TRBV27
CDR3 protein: CASRTMDRSKELFF
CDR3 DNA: TGTGCCAGCAGGACAATGGACAGGTCAAAAGAACTGTTTTTT

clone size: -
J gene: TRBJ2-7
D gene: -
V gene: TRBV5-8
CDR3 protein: CASSLVGGRSYEQYF
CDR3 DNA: TGTGCCAGCAGCTTGGTGGGAGGTCGGTCCTACGAGCAGTACTTC

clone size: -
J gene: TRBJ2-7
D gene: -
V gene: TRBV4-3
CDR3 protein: CASSQDQGPYEQYF
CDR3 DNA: TGCGCCAGCAGCCAAGATCAGGGGCCCTACGAGCAGTACTTC

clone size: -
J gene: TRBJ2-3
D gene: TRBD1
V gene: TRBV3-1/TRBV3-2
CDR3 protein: CASRGTGGADTQYF
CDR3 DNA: TGTGCCAGCAGAGGGACAGGGGGGGCAGATACGCAGTATTTT

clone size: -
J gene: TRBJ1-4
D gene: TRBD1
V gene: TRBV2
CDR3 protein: CASSKDRGREEKLFF
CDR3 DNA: TGTGCCAGCAGTAAGGACAGGGGGCGAGAAGAAAAACTGTTTTTT

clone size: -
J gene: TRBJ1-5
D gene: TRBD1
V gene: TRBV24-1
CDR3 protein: CATSDSGQGRRQPQHF
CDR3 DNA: TGTGCCACCAGTGACTCCGGACAGGGTCGGCGTCAGCCCCAGCATTTT

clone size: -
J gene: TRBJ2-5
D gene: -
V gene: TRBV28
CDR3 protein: CASSWGHKETQYF
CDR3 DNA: TGTGCCAGCAGTTGGGGACATAAAGAGACCCAGTACTTC

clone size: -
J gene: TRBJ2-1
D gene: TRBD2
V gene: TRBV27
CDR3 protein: CASSLGSSGRAYNEQFF
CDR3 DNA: TGTGCCAGCAGTTTAGGGTCTAGCGGGAGGGCCTACAATGAGCAGTTCTTC

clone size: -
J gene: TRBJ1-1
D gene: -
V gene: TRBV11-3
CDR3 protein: CASSLVLGGEAFF
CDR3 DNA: TGTGCCAGCAGCTTAGTGTTAGGGGGTGAAGCTTTCTTT

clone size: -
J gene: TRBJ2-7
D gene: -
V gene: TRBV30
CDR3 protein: CAWSLGSYEQYF
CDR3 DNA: TGTGCCTGGAGTTTAGGCTCCTACGAGCAGTACTTC

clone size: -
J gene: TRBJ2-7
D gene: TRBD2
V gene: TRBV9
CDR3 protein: CASSAQTSGPTYEQYF
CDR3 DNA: TGTGCCAGCAGCGCCCAGACTAGCGGGCCTACCTACGAGCAGTACTTC

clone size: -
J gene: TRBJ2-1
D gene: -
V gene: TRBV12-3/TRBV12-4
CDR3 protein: CASSQVSYNEQFF
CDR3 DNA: TGTGCCAGCAGCCAAGTATCGTACAATGAGCAGTTCTTC

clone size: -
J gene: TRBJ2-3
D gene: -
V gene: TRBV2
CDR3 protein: CASSDFTDTQYF
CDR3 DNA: TGTGCCAGCAGTGACTTCACAGATACGCAGTATTTT

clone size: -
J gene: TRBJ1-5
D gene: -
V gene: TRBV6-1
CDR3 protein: CASSESGSNQPQHF
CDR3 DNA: TGTGCCAGCAGTGAGTCGGGGAGCAATCAGCCCCAGCATTTT

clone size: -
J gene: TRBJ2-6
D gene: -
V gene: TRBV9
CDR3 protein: CASSPQGFSGANVLTF
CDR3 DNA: TGTGCCAGCAGCCCTCAGGGTTTCTCTGGGGCCAACGTCCTGACTTTC

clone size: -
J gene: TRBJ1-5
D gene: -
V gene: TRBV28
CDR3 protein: CASAFPGISPQHF
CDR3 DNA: TGTGCCAGCGCATTTCCAGGGATTTCACCCCAGCATTTT

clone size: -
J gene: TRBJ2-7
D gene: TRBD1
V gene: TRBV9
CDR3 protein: CASSKTGTGGEEQYF
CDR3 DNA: TGTGCCAGCAGCAAGACCGGGACAGGGGGTGAAGAGCAGTACTTC

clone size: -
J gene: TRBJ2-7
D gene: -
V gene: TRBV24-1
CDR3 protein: CATSDSFYEQYF
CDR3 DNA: TGTGCCACCAGTGATTCGTTCTACGAGCAGTACTTC